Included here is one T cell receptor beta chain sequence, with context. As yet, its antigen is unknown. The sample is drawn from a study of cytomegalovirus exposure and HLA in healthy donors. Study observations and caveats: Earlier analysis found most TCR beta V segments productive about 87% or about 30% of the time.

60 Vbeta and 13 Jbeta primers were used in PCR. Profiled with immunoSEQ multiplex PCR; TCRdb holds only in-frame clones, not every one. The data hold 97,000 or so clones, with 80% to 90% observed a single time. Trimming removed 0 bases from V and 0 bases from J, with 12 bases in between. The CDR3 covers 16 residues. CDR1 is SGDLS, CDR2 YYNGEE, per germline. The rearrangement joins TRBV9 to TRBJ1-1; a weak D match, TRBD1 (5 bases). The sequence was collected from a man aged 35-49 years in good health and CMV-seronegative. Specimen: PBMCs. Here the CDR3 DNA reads TGTGCCAGCAGCGTAGCAGCAGGGATCCTGAACACTGAAGCTTTCTTT. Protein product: CASSVAAGILNTEAFF.